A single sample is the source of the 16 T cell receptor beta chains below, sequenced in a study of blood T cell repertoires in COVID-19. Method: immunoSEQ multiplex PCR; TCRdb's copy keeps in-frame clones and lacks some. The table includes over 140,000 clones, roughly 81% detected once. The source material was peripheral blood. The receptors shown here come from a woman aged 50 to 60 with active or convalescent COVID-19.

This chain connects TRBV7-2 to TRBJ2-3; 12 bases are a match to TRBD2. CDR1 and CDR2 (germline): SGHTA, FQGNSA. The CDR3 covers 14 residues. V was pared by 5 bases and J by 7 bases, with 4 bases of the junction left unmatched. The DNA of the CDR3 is TGTGCCAGCAGCCCCGGACTAGCGGGAAATACGCAGTATTTT. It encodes CASSPGLAGNTQYF.

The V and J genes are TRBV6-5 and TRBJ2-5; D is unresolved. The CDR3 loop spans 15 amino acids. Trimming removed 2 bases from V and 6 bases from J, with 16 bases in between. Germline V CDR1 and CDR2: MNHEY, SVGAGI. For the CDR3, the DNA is TGTGCCAGCAGTTACCCCTTGGCCCGGAGTAAGACCCAGTACTTC. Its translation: CASSYPLARSKTQYF.

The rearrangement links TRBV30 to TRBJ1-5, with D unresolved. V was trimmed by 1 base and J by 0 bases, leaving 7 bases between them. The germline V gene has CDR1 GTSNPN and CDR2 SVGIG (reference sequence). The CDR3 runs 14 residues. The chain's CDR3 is CAWSGQVSNQPQHF. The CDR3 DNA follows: TGTGCCTGGAGTGGCCAGGTTAGCAATCAGCCCCAGCATTTT.

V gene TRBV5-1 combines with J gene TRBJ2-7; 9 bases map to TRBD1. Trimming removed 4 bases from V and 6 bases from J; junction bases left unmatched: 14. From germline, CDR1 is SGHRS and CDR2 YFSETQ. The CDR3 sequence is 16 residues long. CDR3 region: CASSQEQGAHLPEQYF. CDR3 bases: TGCGCCAGCAGCCAAGAACAGGGGGCGCATCTCCCCGAGCAGTACTTC.

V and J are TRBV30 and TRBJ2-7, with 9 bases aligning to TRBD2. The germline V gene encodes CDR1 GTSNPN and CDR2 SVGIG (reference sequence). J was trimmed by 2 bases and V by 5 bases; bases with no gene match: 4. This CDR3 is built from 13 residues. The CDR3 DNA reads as TGTGCCTGGCAGCGGGAGGCCACCTACGAGCAGTACTTC. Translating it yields CAWQREATYEQYF.

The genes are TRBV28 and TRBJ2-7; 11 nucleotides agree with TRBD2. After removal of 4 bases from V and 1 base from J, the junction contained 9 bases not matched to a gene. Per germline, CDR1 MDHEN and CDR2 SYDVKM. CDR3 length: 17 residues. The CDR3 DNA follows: TGTGCCAGCAGTTCTCAGTCGGGACTAGCGGAATCCTACGAGCAGTACTTC. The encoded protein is CASSSQSGLAESYEQYF.

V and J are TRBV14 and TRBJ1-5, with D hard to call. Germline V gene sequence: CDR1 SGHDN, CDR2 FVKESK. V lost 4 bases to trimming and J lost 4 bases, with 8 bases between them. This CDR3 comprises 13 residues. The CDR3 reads CASSLGRNQPQHF. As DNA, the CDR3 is TGTGCCAGCAGCCTGGGGAGGAATCAGCCCCAGCATTTT.

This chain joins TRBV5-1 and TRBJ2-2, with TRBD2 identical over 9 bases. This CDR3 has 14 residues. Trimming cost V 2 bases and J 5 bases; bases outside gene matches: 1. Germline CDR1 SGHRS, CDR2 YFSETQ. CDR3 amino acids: CASSFLAGTGELFF. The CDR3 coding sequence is TGCGCCAGCAGCTTTCTAGCGGGGACCGGGGAGCTGTTTTTT. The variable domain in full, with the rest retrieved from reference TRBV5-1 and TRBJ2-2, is KAGVTQTPRYLIKTRGQQVTLSCSPISGHRSVSWYQQTPGQGLQFLFEYFSETQRNKGNFPGRFSGRQFSNSRSEMNVSTLELGDSALYLCASSFLAGTGELFFGEGSRLTVL.

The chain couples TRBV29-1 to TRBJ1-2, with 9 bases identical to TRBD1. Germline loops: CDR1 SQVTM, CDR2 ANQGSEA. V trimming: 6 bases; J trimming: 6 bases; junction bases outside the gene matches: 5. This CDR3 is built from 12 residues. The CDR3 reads CSVGGQGDGYTF. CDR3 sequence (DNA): TGCAGCGTCGGGGGACAGGGAGATGGCTACACCTTC. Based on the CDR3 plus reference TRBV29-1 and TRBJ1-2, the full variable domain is SAVISQKPSRDICQRGTSLTIQCQVDSQVTMMFWYRQQPGQSLTLIATANQGSEATYESGFVIDKFPISRPNLTFSTLTVSNMSPEDSSIYLCSVGGQGDGYTFGSGTRLTVV.

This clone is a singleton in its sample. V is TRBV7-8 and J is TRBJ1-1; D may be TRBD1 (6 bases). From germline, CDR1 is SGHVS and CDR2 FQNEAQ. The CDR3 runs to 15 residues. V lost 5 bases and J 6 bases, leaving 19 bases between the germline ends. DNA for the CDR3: TGTGCCAGCAGCCTAGGAGGGGCCTCAGGGGCTGAAGCTTTCTTT. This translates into CASSLGGASGAEAFF.

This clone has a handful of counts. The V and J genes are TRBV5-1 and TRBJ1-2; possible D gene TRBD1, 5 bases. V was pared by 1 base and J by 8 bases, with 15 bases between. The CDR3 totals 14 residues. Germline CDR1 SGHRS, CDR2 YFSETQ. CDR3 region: CASSLSGVVAGYTF. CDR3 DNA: TGCGCCAGCAGCTTGTCGGGGGTGGTGGCGGGCTACACCTTC.

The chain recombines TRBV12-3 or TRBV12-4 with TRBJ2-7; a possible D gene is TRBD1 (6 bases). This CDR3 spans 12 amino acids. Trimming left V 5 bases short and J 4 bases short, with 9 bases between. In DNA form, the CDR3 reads TGTGCCAGCAGTAAACAGGGATACGAGCAGTACTTC. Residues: CASSKQGYEQYF.

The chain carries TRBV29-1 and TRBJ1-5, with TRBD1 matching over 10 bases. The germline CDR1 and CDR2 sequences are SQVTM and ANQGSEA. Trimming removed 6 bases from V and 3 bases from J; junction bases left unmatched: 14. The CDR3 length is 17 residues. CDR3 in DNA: TGCAGCGTGGGAGACCCGACAGGGGGCGATATCAATCAGCCCCAGCATTTT. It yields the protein CSVGDPTGGDINQPQHF.

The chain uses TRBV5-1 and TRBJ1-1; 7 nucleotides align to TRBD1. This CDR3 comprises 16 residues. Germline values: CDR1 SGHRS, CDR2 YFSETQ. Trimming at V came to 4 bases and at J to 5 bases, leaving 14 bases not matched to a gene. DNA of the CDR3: TGCGCCAGCAGCCTTGGGGGACCAGGGGGGAGAACTGAAGCTTTCTTT. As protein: CASSLGGPGGRTEAFF. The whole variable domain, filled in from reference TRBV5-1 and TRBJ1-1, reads KAGVTQTPRYLIKTRGQQVTLSCSPISGHRSVSWYQQTPGQGLQFLFEYFSETQRNKGNFPGRFSGRQFSNSRSEMNVSTLELGDSALYLCASSLGGPGGRTEAFFGQGTRLTVV.

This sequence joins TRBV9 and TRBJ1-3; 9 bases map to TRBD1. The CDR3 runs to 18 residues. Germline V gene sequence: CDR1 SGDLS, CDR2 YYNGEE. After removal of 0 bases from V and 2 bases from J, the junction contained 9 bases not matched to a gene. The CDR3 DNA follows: TGTGCCAGCAGCGTAGCTGGACAGGGGATCGGAGCTGGAAACACCATATATTTT. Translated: CASSVAGQGIGAGNTIYF.

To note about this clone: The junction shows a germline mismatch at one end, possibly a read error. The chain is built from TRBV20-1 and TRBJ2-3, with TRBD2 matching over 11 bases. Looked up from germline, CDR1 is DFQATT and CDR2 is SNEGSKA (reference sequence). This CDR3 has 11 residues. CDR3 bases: TGCAATGCTCGCCTAGCGGGGGGGCAGTATTTT. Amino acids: CNARLAGGQYF.